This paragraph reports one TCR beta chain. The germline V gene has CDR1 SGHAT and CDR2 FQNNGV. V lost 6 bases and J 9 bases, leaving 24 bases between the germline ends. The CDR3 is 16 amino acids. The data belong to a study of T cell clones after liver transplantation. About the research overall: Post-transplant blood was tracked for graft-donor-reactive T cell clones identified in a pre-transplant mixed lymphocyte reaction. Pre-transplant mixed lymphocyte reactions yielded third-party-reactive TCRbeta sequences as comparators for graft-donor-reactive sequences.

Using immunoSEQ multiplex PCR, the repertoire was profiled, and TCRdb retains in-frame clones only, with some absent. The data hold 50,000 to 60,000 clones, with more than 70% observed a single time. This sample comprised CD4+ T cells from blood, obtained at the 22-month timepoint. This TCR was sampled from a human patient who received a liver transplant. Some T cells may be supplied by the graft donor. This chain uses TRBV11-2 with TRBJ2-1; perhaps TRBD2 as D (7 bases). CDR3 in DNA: TGTGCCAGCAGGGGGATCCGGCGGGGGCCTAAGTCTGAGCAGTTCTTC. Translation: CASRGIRRGPKSEQFF.